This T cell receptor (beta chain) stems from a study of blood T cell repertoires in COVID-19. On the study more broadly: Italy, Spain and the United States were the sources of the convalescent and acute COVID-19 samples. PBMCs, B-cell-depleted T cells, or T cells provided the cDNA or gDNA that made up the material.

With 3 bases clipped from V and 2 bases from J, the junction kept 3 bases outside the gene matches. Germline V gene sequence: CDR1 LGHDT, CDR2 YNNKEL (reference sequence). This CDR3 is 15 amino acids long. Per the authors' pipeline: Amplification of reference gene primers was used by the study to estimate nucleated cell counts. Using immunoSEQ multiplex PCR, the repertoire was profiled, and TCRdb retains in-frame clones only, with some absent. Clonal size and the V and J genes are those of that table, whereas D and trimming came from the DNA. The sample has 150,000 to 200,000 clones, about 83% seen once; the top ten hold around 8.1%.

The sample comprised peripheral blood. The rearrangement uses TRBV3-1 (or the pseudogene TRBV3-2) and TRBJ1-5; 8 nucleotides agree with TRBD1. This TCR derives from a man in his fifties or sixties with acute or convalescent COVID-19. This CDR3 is CASSQQGAGNQPQHF. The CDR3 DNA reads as TGTGCCAGCAGCCAGCAGGGGGCAGGCAATCAGCCCCAGCATTTT.